The present T cell receptor beta chain was sequenced within a study of cytotoxic CD8 clonotypes in ibrutinib-treated CLL. Study at large: The patients, roughly twelve relapsed/refractory and approximately 15 treatment-naive, included 17 who were IGHV unmutated. Results showed around 25 partial and 2 complete responses; following median roughly 66 months, approximately 15 remained remitted, roughly twelve advanced. The study's findings and limits: Having risen at ibrutinib response, clonality had fallen back toward baseline by progression.

Sequenced by immunoSEQ multiplex PCR; TCRdb stores in-frame clones only, minus some. The sample contains around 70,000 clones, less than 95% of which appear only once. This clone appeared once. What it binds is not known. CDR1 MDHEN and CDR2 SYDVKM come from the germline V gene. This CDR3 is 15 amino acids long. Unmatched junction bases numbered 8, after V lost 3 bases and J lost 3 bases. This TCR was recovered from a human donor with chronic lymphocytic leukemia. The V and J genes are TRBV28 and TRBJ2-7; 7 bases are a match to TRBD2. Sample: PBMCs, taken after 12 months of ibrutinib treatment. CDR3: CASSFNMGLYYEQYF. CDR3 coding DNA: TGTGCCAGCAGTTTTAACATGGGACTATACTACGAGCAGTACTTC.